This TCR beta chain came from a study of cytomegalovirus exposure and HLA in healthy donors. Study outcomes and limitations: Immune exposure information available was restricted to CMV serostatus.

As concerns this clone: No antigen is known for it.

The study ran its PCR with 60 Vbeta and 13 Jbeta primers. Using immunoSEQ multiplex PCR, the repertoire was profiled, and TCRdb retains in-frame clones only, with some absent. The table records roughly 200,000 clones, almost 70% of them present only once. Germline V lookup: CDR1 SEHNR, CDR2 FQNEAQ (reference sequence). The CDR3 extends over 15 amino acids. The germline V and J ends were trimmed by 3 bases and 7 bases, with 18 bases remaining between them. The sequence was collected from a man in his forties or fifties in good health and CMV-seropositive. The sequenced sample was PBMCs. J is TRBJ1-2 and V is TRBV7-9, with D perhaps TRBD1 (5 bases). In DNA form, the CDR3 reads TGTGCCAGCAGCTTGGTGGCCTCTACCACAGGTGGCTACACCTTC. This sequence encodes CASSLVASTTGGYTF.